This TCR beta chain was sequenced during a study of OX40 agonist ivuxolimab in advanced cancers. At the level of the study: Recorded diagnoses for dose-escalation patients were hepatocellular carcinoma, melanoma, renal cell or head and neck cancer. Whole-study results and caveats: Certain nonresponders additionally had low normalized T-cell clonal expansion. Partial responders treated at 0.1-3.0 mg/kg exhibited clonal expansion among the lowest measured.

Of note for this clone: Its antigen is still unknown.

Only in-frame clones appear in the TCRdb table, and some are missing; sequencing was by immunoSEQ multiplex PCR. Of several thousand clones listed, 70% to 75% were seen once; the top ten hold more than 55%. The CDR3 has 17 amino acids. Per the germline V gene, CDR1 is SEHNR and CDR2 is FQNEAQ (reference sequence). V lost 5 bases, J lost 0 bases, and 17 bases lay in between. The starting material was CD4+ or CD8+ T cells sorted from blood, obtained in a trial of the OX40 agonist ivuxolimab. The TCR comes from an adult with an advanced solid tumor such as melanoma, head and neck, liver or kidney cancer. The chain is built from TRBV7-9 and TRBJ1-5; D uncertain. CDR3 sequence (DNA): TGTGCCAGCAGCCGGGCGGACCTCAAATATAGCAATCAGCCCCAGCATTTT. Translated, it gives CASSRADLKYSNQPQHF.